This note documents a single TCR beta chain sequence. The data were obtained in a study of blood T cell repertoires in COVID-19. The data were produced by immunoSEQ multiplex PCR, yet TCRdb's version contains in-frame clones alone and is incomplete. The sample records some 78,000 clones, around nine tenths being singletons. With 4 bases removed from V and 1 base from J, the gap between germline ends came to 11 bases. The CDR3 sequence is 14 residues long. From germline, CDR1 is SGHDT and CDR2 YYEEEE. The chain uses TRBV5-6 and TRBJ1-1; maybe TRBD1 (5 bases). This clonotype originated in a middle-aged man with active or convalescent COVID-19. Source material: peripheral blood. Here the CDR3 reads CASSQGLENTEAFF. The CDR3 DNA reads TGTGCCAGCAGCCAGGGATTGGAGAACACTGAAGCTTTCTTT.